This TCR beta chain is from a study of blood T cell repertoires in COVID-19. Study-level information: Nucleic acid was either cDNA or gDNA, and it came from T cells, B-cell-depleted T cells, or PBMCs.

The method was immunoSEQ multiplex PCR; TCRdb's version includes in-frame clones alone and lacks a portion of them. The top ten hold roughly 8.6% of the sample, which has approximately 250,000 clones, 75% to 90% seen once. The germline V gene encodes CDR1 SGHDN and CDR2 FVKESK. The ends lost 3 bases at V and 5 bases at J; junction bases unmatched: 13. The CDR3 consists of 17 residues. Sequences were obtained from peripheral blood. The sequence came from a human donor in a cohort sampled during active COVID-19. The chain has TRBV14 and TRBJ2-7; TRBD2 matches at 10 bases. The CDR3 DNA follows: TGTGCCAGCAGCCACCAGTGGGGTGCTAGCGGGAGCAACGAGCAGTACTTC. Translating gives CASSHQWGASGSNEQYF.